The 28 T cell receptor beta chains listed next were all sequenced from one sample in a study of persistence of HIV-infected CD4 T cells. The immunoSEQ assay was version 4, run in survey mode. Here immunoSEQ multiplex PCR was the method, and the copy in TCRdb shows in-frame clones only, minus some. The sample gives roughly 17,000 clones, around three fifths of which show up once; roughly 8.8% is in the top ten. The stimulus was lysate of CMV-infected fibroblasts, 8.5 to 10 ug/mL. Responding CD4+ T cells were sorted by upregulation of both CD40 ligand and CD69. Their cognate antigens are unknown. This material consisted of CD4+ T cells sorted from PBMCs after approximately 18-hour stimulation, taken from a patient who received antiretroviral therapy. The receptors shown here come from an adult woman with HIV who was CMV-seropositive.

Worth noting for this clone: The same CDR3 is also encoded by other DNA sequences in this sample. This chain connects TRBV27 to TRBJ1-2, with 8 bases aligning to TRBD1. Germline V gene sequence: CDR1 MNHEY, CDR2 SMNVEV (reference sequence). Trimming took 0 bases from V and 4 from J; bases not matched to a gene: 10. This CDR3 has 17 amino acids. The CDR3 protein is CASSLSQGVVSSYGYTF. The CDR3 DNA sequence: TGTGCCAGCAGTTTATCACAGGGGGTTGTCAGTAGCTATGGCTACACCTTC.

Judged by abundance, this clone is medium-sized. This chain uses TRBV24-1 with TRBJ1-5; 8 bases line up with TRBD1. Per the germline V gene, CDR1 is KGHDR and CDR2 is SFDVKD. The CDR3 totals 15 residues. The junction had 7 bases not matched to a gene; V was cut back by 3 bases and J by 7 bases. DNA for the CDR3: TGTGCCACCAGTGATGGAGGGACAGGCGGACAGCCCCAGCATTTT. Translated: CATSDGGTGGQPQHF.

This clone has a single count. The gene calls are TRBV9 and TRBJ2-3; maybe TRBD2 (6 bases). Germline assignment: CDR1 SGDLS and CDR2 YYNGEE. V was trimmed by 3 bases and J by 0 bases, leaving 14 bases between them. The CDR3 is 16 amino acids. CDR3 in DNA: TGTGCCAGCAGCGCAAAGCGGGTGACTAGCACAGATACGCAGTATTTT. It specifies CASSAKRVTSTDTQYF.

The chain has TRBV12-3 or TRBV12-4 and TRBJ1-2; TRBD1 might be the D (5 bases). The CDR3 runs to 13 residues. V was shortened by 2 bases and J by 1 base, with 5 bases between the two germline ends. The DNA of the CDR3 is TGTGCCAGCAGTTTACAGGGTAACTATGGCTACACCTTC. Protein sequence: CASSLQGNYGYTF.

This clone was counted a single time. The V and J genes are TRBV27 and TRBJ1-1; D may be TRBD1 (5 bases). Germline CDR1 is MNHEY and CDR2 is SMNVEV (reference sequence). This CDR3 comprises 14 residues. The V and J ends lost 6 bases and 2 bases respectively, with 13 bases between them. This CDR3 reads CASSPFRENTEAFF. The CDR3 nucleotides read TGTGCCAGCAGCCCATTCAGGGAAAACACTGAAGCTTTCTTT.

CDR3 nucleotides: TGTGCCAGCAGTCCAGGGGTAACTAATGAAAAACTGTTTTTT. It codes for CASSPGVTNEKLFF. The rearrangement joins TRBV6-5 to TRBJ1-4; possibly TRBD1 for D (6 bases). Trimming removed 5 bases from V and 1 base from J, with 8 bases in between. Germline V gene lookup returns CDR1 MNHEY and CDR2 SVGAGI. The CDR3 has 14 residues.

The chain joins TRBV3-1 (or the pseudogene TRBV3-2) to TRBJ1-2; TRBD1 matches at 8 bases. The CDR3 loop spans 15 amino acids. Germline V lookup: CDR1 LGHDT, CDR2 YNNKEL (reference sequence). V trimming: 0 bases; J trimming: 8 bases; junction bases outside the gene matches: 8. The CDR3 reads CASSQDLTGAGGYTF. The CDR3 DNA reads as TGTGCCAGCAGCCAAGACCTGACAGGGGCAGGGGGCTACACCTTC.

The V call is TRBV6-1, the J call TRBJ1-5; D remains ambiguous. The germline V gene has CDR1 MNHNS and CDR2 SASEGT. The germline V and J ends were trimmed by 5 bases and 3 bases, with 11 bases remaining between them. This CDR3 has 14 amino acids. DNA for the CDR3: TGTGCCAGCAGTCAACCGGGAAACAATCAGCCCCAGCATTTT. It is translated as CASSQPGNNQPQHF.

The table lists this clone with a count of one. The J gene is TRBJ2-1, the V gene TRBV15; TRBD2 matches at 9 bases. This CDR3 region has 15 residues. V was pared by 2 bases and J by 9 bases, with 8 bases of the junction left unmatched. CDR1 is LNHNV, CDR2 YYDKDF, per germline (reference sequence). The DNA of the CDR3 is TGTGCCACCAGCAGACTCATGCGGGGGGGAACTGAGCAGTTCTTC. As protein: CATSRLMRGGTEQFF. The full variable domain, in which reference TRBV15 and TRBJ2-1 provide the parts outside the CDR3, is DAMVIQNPRYQVTQFGKPVTLSCSQTLNHNVMYWYQQKSSQAPKLLFHYYDKDFNNEADTPDNFQSRRPNTSFCFLDIRSPGLGDTAMYLCATSRLMRGGTEQFFGPGTRLTVL.

This chain links TRBV14 with TRBJ1-1; TRBD1 might be the D (5 bases). There are 17 residues in the CDR3. CDR1 and CDR2 (germline): SGHDN, FVKESK. Trimming removed 3 bases at V and 4 bases at J, with 21 bases between. The CDR3 here is CASSHRALRISATEAFF. The CDR3 DNA reads as TGTGCCAGCAGCCACAGGGCCTTAAGGATCTCGGCCACTGAAGCTTTCTTT.

There are a few counts of this clone. CDR3 amino acids: CASSSGTGETEAFF. For the CDR3, the DNA is TGTGCCAGCAGTTCCGGGACGGGAGAGACTGAAGCTTTCTTT. The chain links TRBV28 to TRBJ1-1; D possibly corresponds to TRBD1 (5 bases). Germline V gene sequence: CDR1 MDHEN, CDR2 SYDVKM. With 4 bases removed from V and 5 bases from J, the gap between germline ends came to 14 bases. CDR3 length equals 14 residues. Full variable domain (remainder filled in from reference TRBV28 and TRBJ1-1): DVKVTQSSRYLVKRTGEKVFLECVQDMDHENMFWYRQDPGLGLRLIYFSYDVKMKEKGDIPEGYSVSREKKERFSLILESASTNQTSMYLCASSSGTGETEAFFGQGTRLTVV.

The J gene is TRBJ1-3, the V gene TRBV6-5; D not certain. Trimming left V 10 bases short and J 7 bases short, with 17 bases between. The CDR3 contains 13 residues. The germline V gene has CDR1 MNHEY and CDR2 SVGAGI. The CDR3 sequence: CATISTAGNTIYF. The CDR3 DNA reads TGTGCCACCATTAGTACCGCCGGGAACACCATATATTTT.

This chain joins TRBV27 and TRBJ1-2; TRBD1 matches at 10 bases. Looked up from germline, CDR1 is MNHEY and CDR2 is SMNVEV (reference sequence). The CDR3 is 14 residues long. With 6 bases clipped from V and 2 bases from J, the junction kept 3 bases outside the gene matches. The CDR3 loop is CASSWGQGNYGYTF. The CDR3 coding sequence is TGTGCCAGCAGCTGGGGACAGGGGAACTATGGCTACACCTTC.

A remark on this clone: This specimen includes other DNA sequences encoding the same CDR3. The chain employs TRBV9 and TRBJ1-2, with a possible D match to TRBD1 (5 bases). V gave up 2 bases and J gave up 4 bases, with 9 bases separating them. The CDR3 length is 13 residues. CDR1 and CDR2 from the germline V gene are SGDLS and YYNGEE. The CDR3 is CASSVGELYGYTF. In DNA form, the CDR3 reads TGTGCCAGCAGCGTGGGGGAACTCTATGGCTACACCTTC.

This clone was counted only a few times. The V gene is TRBV7-9, the J gene TRBJ1-1, with D unclear. Trimming cost V 5 bases and J 11 bases, with 15 bases left between them. Germline assignment: CDR1 SEHNR and CDR2 FQNEAQ (reference sequence). The CDR3 has 12 amino acids. The CDR3 nucleotides are TGTGCCAGCAGCCCACCGATTCAAACCGCTTTCTTT. It translates to CASSPPIQTAFF.

The gene calls are TRBV4-2 and TRBJ2-2, with 8 bases fitting TRBD1. The V segment lost 1 base and the J segment 4 bases; nucleotides outside the gene matches: 8. The germline CDR1 and CDR2 sequences are LGHNA and YNFKEQ. This CDR3 contains 17 residues. CDR3 coding DNA: TGTGCCAGCAGCCAAGTCGGGACAGGATCCGGCACCGGGGAGCTGTTTTTT. As protein: CASSQVGTGSGTGELFF.

This clone showed up just once. CDR3 in DNA: TGTGCCAGCTTCAACCACTTAGGACAGTTGAACTATGGCTACACCTTC. This gives the protein CASFNHLGQLNYGYTF. The genes are TRBV19 and TRBJ1-2, with a weak D call TRBD1 (6 bases). V lost 9 bases and J lost 2, with 22 bases in between. CDR1 and CDR2 (germline): LNHDA, SQIVND (reference sequence). The CDR3 contains 16 residues.

This chain uses TRBV30 with TRBJ2-6; D is unclear. This CDR3 contains 14 residues. V lost 6 bases, J lost 3 bases, and 12 bases lay in between. CDR1 and CDR2 (germline): GTSNPN, SVGIG (reference sequence). CDR3 in amino acids: CACPAPDGANVLTF. The CDR3 DNA reads TGTGCCTGCCCCGCCCCGGATGGGGCCAACGTCCTGACTTTC.

The genes are TRBV2 and TRBJ2-7; no definite D call. The V gene's germline CDR1 is SNHLY and CDR2 FYNNEI. This CDR3 spans 12 amino acids. The CDR3 sequence is CASTSTLEKPGV. CDR3 nucleotides: TGTGCCAGCACCTCAACCTTAGAAAAACCGGGCGTC.

The J gene is TRBJ1-1, the V gene TRBV5-1; D possibly corresponds to TRBD1 (6 bases). V lost 4 bases and J 5 bases, leaving 15 bases between the germline ends. This CDR3 is 14 amino acids long. Germline assignment: CDR1 SGHRS and CDR2 YFSETQ. The chain's CDR3 is CASSPLQGGTEAFF. For the CDR3, the DNA is TGCGCCAGCAGCCCACTACAGGGAGGGACTGAAGCTTTCTTT.

The chain couples TRBV19 to TRBJ1-1, with 7 bases aligning to TRBD1. V lost 5 bases to trimming and J lost 7 bases; unmatched junction nucleotides: 10. This CDR3 region has 14 residues. CDR1 and CDR2 (germline): LNHDA, SQIVND (reference sequence). Written as DNA, the CDR3 is TGTGCCAGTAGTGTTGCAGGGGGTTGGGGTGAAGCTTTCTTT. Translated: CASSVAGGWGEAFF.

The J gene is TRBJ2-3, the V gene TRBV6-5; no definite D call. Trimming cost V 5 bases and J 9 bases, with 12 bases left between them. CDR1 MNHEY and CDR2 SVGAGI come from the germline V gene. This CDR3 contains 12 residues. CDR3: CASSQLLGTQYF. For the CDR3, the DNA is TGTGCCAGCAGTCAGCTATTGGGCACGCAGTATTTT.

The chain carries TRBV6-5 and TRBJ1-2; TRBD1 is a possible D gene (6 bases). Germline V lookup: CDR1 MNHEY, CDR2 SVGAGI. The CDR3 consists of 12 residues. With 9 bases removed from V and 7 bases from J, the gap between germline ends came to 15 bases. The CDR3 region has the DNA TGTGCCAGTAGGGAGGGGGAAGGTGGCTACACCTTC. As protein: CASREGEGGYTF.

This clone was counted a single time. The V call is TRBV5-1, the J call TRBJ1-4, with D maybe TRBD1 (5 bases). The CDR3 spans 15 residues. The germline CDR1 and CDR2 sequences are SGHRS and YFSETQ. Trimming removed 5 bases from V and 5 bases from J, with 16 bases in between. DNA of the CDR3: TGCGCCAGCAGTCCTTCCGGGACCGACAATGAAAAACTGTTTTTT. This translates into CASSPSGTDNEKLFF.

Points on this clone: The sample contains more than one DNA sequence encoding this CDR3. This chain joins TRBV9 and TRBJ2-6, with no clear D. Between the trimmed V and J ends, which lost 3 bases and 4 bases, there was a span of 11 bases. Per germline, CDR1 SGDLS and CDR2 YYNGEE. The CDR3 loop spans 15 amino acids. CDR3 sequence reads: CASSAGTLGANVLTF. DNA for the CDR3: TGTGCCAGCAGCGCCGGTACTCTGGGGGCCAACGTCCTGACTTTC. Combining the CDR3 with reference TRBV9 and TRBJ2-6 gives the whole variable domain DSGVTQTPKHLITATGQRVTLRCSPRSGDLSVYWYQQSLDQGLQFLIQYYNGEERAKGNILERFSAQQFPDLHSELNLSSLELGDSALYFCASSAGTLGANVLTFGAGSRLTVL.

In its sample, this clone is medium-sized (0.01 to 0.1%). The chain has TRBV5-1 and TRBJ1-1, with 8 bases that match TRBD1. Trimming at V came to 0 bases and at J to 3 bases, leaving 4 bases not matched to a gene. The CDR3 contains 15 residues. Germline CDR1 and CDR2: SGHRS and YFSETQ. The CDR3 sequence: CASSLDRGFDTEAFF. CDR3 bases: TGCGCCAGCAGCTTGGACAGGGGGTTCGACACTGAAGCTTTCTTT.

This clone was recorded once. The CDR3 sequence: CASSAGTFAYGYTF. The CDR3 nucleotides read TGTGCCAGCAGCGCCGGGACATTCGCCTATGGCTACACCTTC. This chain uses TRBV6-5 with TRBJ1-2; D possibly corresponds to TRBD1 (6 bases). CDR1 and CDR2 (germline): MNHEY, SVGAGI. CDR3 length: 14 amino acids. V was cut by 6 bases and J by 4 bases, with 15 bases left in between.

This chain joins TRBV27 and TRBJ2-7; 7 bases are a match to TRBD1. The CDR3 is made up of 16 amino acids. Germline-derived CDR1 and CDR2 are MNHEY and SMNVEV (reference sequence). V dropped 2 bases and J dropped 3; count of bases not matched to a gene: 10. The DNA of the CDR3 is TGTGCCAGCAGTTTAAAGGGGGCGAGCTTACTCTACGAGCAGTACTTC. Its protein product is CASSLKGASLLYEQYF.